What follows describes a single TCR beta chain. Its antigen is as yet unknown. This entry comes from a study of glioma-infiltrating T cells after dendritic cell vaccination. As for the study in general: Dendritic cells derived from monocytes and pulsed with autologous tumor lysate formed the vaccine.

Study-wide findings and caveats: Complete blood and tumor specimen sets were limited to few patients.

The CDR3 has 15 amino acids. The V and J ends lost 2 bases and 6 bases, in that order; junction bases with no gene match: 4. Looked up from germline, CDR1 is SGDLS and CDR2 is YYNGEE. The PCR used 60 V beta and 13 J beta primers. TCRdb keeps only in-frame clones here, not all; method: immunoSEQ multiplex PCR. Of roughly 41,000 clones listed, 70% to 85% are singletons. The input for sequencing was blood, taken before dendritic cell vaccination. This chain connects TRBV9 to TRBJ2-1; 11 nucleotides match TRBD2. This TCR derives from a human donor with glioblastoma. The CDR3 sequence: CASSVSGGALNEQFF. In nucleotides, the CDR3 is TGTGCCAGCAGCGTTAGCGGGGGGGCCCTCAATGAGCAGTTCTTC.